The subject of this entry is one TCR beta chain. The data are from a study of blood T cell repertoires in COVID-19. The CDR3 sequence is 15 residues long. From germline, CDR1 is SGHKS and CDR2 YYEKEE (reference sequence). Germline trimming cut 4 bases from V and 0 bases from J; bases unmatched to any gene: 1. Data came from immunoSEQ multiplex PCR; TCRdb stores just in-frame clones and leaves some out. Here the sample spans more than 400,000 clones, 90% being singletons. The chain links TRBV5-5 to TRBJ2-2; 9 bases are shared with TRBD1. The sequenced sample consisted of PBMCs or T cells enriched from blood (not recorded which). The receptor was isolated from a young man who had recovered from COVID-19. The CDR3 coding sequence is TGTGCCAGCAGCCGGACAGGGGCGAACACCGGGGAGCTGTTTTTT. The encoded protein is CASSRTGANTGELFF.